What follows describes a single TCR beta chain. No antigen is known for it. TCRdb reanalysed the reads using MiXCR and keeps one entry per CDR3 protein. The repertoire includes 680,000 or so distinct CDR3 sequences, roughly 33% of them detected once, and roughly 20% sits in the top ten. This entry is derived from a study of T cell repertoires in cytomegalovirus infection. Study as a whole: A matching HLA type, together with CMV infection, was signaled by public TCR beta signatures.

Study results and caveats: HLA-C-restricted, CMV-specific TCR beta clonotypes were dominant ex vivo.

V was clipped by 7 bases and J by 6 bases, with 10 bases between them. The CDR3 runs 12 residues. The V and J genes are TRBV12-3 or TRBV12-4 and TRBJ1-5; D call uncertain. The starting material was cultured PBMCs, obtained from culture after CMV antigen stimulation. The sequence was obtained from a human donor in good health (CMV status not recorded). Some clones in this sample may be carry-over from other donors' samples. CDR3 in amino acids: CASKSGGQPQHF. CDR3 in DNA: TGTGCCAGCAAATCGGGTGGTCAGCCCCAGCATTTT.